This T cell receptor beta chain was sequenced for a study of CD8+ T cells in alopecia areata. General study findings and limits: Clonality was higher in lesional than normal scalp, especially in alopecia totalis/universalis.

Points on this clone: Antigen: not known.

It was cDNA, reverse transcribed from extracted RNA, that served as the sequencing template. Only in-frame clones appear in the TCRdb table, and some are missing; sequencing was by immunoSEQ multiplex PCR. The repertoire has around 150,000 clones, approximately 60% of them found once; the top ten carry about 4.9%. The sample consisted of CD4+ T cells sorted from blood. This receptor was obtained from a human donor in good health.

In nucleotides, the CDR3 is TGCGCCAGCAGCTTGGGGGACTCTAACTATGGCTACACCTTC. Translated, it gives CASSLGDSNYGYTF. The chain links TRBV5-1 to TRBJ1-2, with D perhaps matching TRBD1 (5 bases). In germline, CDR1 is SGHRS, CDR2 YFSETQ. The CDR3 is 14 residues long. Trimming took off 0 bases at V and 0 bases at J, with 6 bases between the two ends.